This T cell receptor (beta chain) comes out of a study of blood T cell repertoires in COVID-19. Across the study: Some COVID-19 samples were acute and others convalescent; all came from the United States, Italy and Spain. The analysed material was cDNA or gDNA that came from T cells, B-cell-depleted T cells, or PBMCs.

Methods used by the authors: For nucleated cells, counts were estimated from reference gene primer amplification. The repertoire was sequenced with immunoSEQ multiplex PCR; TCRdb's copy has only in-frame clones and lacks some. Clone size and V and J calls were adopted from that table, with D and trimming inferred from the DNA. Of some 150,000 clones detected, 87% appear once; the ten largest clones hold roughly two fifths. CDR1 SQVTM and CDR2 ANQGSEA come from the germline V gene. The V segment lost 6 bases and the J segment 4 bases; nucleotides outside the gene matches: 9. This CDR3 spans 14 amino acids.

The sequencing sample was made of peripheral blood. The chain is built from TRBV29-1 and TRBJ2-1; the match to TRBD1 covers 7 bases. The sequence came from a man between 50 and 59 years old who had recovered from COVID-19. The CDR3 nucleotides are TGCAGCGTCGTGGACAGGAGGACTTACAATGAGCAGTTCTTC. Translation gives CSVVDRRTYNEQFF.